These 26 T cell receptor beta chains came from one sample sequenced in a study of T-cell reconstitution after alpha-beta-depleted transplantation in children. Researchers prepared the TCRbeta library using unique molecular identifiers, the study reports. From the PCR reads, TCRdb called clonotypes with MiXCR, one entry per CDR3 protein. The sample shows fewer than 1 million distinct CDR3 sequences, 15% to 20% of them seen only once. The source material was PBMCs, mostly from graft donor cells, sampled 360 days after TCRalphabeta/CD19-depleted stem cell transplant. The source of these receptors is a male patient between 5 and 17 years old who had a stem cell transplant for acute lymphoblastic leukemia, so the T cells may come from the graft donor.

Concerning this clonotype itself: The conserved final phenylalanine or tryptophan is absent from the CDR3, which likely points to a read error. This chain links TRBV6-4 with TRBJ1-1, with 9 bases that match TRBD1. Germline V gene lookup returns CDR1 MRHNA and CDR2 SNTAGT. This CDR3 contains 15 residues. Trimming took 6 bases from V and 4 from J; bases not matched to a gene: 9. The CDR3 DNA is TGTGCCAGCAGGGCCACAGGGGGCGGTGGCACTGAAGCTTTCTAT. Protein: CASRATGGGGTEAFY.

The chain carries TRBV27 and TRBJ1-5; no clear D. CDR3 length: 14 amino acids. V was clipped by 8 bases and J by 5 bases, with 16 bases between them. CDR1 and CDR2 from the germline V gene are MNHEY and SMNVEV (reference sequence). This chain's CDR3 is CASGIDRGYQPQHF. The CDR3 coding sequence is TGTGCCAGCGGAATAGATCGAGGGTATCAGCCCCAGCATTTT.

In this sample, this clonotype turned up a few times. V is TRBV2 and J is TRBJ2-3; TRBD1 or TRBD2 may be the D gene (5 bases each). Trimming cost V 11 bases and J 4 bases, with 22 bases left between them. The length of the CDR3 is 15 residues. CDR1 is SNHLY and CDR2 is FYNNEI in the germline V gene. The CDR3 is CAALGTGRVPDTQYF. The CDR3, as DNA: TGTGCCGCGTTGGGGACCGGCAGGGTCCCAGATACGCAGTATTTT.

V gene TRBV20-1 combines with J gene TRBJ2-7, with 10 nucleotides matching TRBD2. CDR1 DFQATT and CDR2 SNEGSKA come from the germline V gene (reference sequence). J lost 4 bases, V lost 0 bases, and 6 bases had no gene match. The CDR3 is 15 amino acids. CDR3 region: CSARDPLAGAYEQYF. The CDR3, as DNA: TGCAGTGCTAGAGATCCCCTAGCGGGAGCTTACGAGCAGTACTTC.

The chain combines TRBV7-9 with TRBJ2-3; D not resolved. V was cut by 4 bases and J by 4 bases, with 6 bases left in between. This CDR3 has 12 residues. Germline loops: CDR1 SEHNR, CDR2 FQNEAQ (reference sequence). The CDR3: CASSYYPDTQYF. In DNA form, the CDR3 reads TGTGCCAGCAGCTATTACCCAGATACGCAGTATTTT.

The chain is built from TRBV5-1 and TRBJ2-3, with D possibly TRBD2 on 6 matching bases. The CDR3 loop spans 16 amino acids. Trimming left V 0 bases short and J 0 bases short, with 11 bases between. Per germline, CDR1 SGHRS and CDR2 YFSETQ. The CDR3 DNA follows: TGCGCCAGCAGCTTGGGCGCCGGGAGAAGCACAGATACGCAGTATTTT. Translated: CASSLGAGRSTDTQYF. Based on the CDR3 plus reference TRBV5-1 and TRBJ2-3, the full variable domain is KAGVTQTPRYLIKTRGQQVTLSCSPISGHRSVSWYQQTPGQGLQFLFEYFSETQRNKGNFPGRFSGRQFSNSRSEMNVSTLELGDSALYLCASSLGAGRSTDTQYFGPGTRLTVL.

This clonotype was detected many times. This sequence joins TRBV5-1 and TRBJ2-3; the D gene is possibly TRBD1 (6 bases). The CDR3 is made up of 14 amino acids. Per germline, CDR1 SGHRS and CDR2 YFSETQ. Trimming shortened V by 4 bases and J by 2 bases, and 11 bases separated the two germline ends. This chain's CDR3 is CASSERQDTDTQYF. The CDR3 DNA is TGCGCCAGCAGCGAGCGACAGGACACAGATACGCAGTATTTT.

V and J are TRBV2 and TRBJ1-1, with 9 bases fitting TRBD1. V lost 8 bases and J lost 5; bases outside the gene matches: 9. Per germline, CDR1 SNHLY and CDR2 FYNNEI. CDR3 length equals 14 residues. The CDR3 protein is CASGETGGETEAFF. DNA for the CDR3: TGTGCCAGCGGGGAGACAGGGGGTGAGACTGAAGCTTTCTTT.

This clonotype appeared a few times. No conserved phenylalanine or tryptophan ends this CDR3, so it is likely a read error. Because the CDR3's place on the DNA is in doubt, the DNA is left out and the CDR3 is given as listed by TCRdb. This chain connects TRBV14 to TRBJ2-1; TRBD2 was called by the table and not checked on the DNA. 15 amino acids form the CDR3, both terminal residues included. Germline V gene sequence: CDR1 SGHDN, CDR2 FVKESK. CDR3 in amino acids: CASSQDPAWASGIKV.

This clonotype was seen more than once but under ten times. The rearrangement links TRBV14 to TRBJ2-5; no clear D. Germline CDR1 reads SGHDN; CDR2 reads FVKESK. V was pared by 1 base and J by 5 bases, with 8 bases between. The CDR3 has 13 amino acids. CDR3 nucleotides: TGTGCCAGCAGCCAAGGGCCGCGGGAGACCCAGTACTTC. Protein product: CASSQGPRETQYF.

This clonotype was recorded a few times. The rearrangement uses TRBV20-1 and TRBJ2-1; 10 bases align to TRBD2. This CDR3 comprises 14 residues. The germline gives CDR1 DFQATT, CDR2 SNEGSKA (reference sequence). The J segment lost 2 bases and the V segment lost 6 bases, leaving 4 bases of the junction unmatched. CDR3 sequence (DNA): TGCAGTGCCAGAACTAGCGGGACCTACAATGAGCAGTTCTTC. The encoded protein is CSARTSGTYNEQFF.

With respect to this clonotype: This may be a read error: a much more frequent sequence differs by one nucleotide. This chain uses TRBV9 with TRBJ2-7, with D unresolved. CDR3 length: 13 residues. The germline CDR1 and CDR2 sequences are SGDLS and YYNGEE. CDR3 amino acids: CASSVGVAYEQDF. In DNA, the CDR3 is TGTGCCAGCAGCGTAGGGGTTGCCTACGAGCAGGACTTC.

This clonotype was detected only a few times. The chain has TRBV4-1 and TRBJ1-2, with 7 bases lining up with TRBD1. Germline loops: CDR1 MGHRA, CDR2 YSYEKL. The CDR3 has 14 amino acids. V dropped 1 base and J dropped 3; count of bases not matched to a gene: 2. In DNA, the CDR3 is TGCGCCAGCAGCCAAGGCAGGGGGTACTATGGCTACACCTTC. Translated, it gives CASSQGRGYYGYTF.

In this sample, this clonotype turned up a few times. Here the CDR3 reads CASSSTATGRDTEKLFF. DNA for the CDR3: TGTGCCAGCAGCTCAACCGCGACAGGGCGCGATACCGAAAAACTGTTTTTT. The rearrangement links TRBV7-9 to TRBJ1-4; 7 bases map to TRBD1. CDR1 is SEHNR and CDR2 is FQNEAQ in the germline V gene (reference sequence). This CDR3 spans 17 amino acids. V lost 4 bases, J lost 8 bases, and 16 bases stayed unmatched. Complete variable domain (other parts from reference TRBV7-9 and TRBJ1-4): DTGVSQNPRHKITKRGQNVTFRCDPISEHNRLYWYRQTLGQGPEFLTYFQNEAQLEKSRLLSDRFSAERPKGSFSTLEIQRTEQGDSAMYLCASSSTATGRDTEKLFFGSGTQLSVL.

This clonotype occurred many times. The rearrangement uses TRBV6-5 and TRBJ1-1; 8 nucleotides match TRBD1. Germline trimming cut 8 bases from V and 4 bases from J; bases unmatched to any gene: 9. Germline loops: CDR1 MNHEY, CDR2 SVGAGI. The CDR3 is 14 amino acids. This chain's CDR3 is CASAWQGAFTEAFF. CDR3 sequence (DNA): TGTGCCAGCGCGTGGCAGGGGGCGTTCACTGAAGCTTTCTTT.

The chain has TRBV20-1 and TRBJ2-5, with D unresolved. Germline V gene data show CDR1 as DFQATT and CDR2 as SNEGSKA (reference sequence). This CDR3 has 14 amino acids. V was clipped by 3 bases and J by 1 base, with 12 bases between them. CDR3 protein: CSASPKGIQETQYF. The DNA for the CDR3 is TGCAGTGCTAGCCCCAAAGGGATCCAAGAGACCCAGTACTTC.

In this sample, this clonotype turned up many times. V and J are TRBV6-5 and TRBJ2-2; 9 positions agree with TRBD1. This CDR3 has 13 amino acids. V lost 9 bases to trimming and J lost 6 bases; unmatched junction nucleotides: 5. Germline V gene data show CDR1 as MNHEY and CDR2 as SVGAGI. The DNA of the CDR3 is TGTGCCAGTGGGGACAGGGTGCCCGGGGAGCTGTTTTTT. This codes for CASGDRVPGELFF.

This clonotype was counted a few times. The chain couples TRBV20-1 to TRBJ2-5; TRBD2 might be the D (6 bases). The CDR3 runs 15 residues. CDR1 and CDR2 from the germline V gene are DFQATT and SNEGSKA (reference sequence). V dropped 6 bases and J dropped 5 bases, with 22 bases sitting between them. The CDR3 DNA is TGCAGTGCCACCCCCTTATCGGGGGATGGGGAGACCCAGTACTTC. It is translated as CSATPLSGDGETQYF.

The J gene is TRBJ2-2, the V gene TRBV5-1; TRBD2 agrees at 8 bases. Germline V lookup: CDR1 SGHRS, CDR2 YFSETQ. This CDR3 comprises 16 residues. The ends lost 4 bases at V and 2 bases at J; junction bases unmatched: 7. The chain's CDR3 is CASSPLAETNTGELFF. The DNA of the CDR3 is TGCGCCAGCAGCCCACTAGCGGAAACCAACACCGGGGAGCTGTTTTTT.

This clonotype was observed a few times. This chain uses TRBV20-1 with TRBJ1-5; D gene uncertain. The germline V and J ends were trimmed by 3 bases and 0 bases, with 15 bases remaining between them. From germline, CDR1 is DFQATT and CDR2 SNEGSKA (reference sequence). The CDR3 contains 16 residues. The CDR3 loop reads CSARFLKSYSNQPQHF. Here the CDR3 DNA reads TGCAGTGCTAGGTTTTTAAAGTCCTATAGCAATCAGCCCCAGCATTTT.

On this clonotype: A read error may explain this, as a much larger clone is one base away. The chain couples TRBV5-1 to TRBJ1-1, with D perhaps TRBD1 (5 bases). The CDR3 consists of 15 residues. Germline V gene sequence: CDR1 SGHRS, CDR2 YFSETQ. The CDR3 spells CASSWDGGGGTEAYF. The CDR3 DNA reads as TGCGCCAGCAGCTGGGACGGAGGTGGTGGAACTGAAGCTTACTTT.

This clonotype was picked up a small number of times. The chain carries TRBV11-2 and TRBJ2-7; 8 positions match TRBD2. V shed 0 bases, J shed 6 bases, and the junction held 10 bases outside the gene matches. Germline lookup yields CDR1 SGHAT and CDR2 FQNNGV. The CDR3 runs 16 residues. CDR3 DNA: TGTGCCAGCAGCTTAGATCCCCCGGGACTAGGGGGCGAGCAGTACTTC. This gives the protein CASSLDPPGLGGEQYF.

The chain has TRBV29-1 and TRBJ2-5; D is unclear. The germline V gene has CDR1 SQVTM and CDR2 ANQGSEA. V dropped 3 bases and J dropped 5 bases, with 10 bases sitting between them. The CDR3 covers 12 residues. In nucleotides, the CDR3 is TGCAGCGTTGAGGCTGCTATTGAGACCCAGTACTTC. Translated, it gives CSVEAAIETQYF.

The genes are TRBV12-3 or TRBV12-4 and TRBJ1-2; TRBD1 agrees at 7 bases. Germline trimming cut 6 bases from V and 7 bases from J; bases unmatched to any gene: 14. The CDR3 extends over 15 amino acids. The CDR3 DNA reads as TGTGCCAGCAGAGACGGACAGGATAACCCGACTGGCTACACCTTC. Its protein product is CASRDGQDNPTGYTF.

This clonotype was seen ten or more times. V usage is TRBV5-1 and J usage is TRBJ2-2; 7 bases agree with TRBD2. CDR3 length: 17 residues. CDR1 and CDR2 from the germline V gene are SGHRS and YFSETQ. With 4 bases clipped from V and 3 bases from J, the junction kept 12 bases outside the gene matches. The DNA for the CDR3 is TGCGCCAGCAGCCCTATGGGGGGGACCGGAGACACCGGGGAGCTGTTTTTT. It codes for CASSPMGGTGDTGELFF.

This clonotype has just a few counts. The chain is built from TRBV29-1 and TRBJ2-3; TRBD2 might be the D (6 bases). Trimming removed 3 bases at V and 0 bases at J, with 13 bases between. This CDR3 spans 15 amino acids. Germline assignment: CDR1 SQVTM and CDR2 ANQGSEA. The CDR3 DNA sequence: TGCAGCGTTGATAGGAGCGGGTTCAGCACAGATACGCAGTATTTT. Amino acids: CSVDRSGFSTDTQYF.